The 29 T cell receptor beta chains reported below all come from one sample, sequenced in a study of shared clonotypes between healthy human individuals. The data were produced by immunoSEQ multiplex PCR, yet TCRdb's version contains in-frame clones alone and is incomplete. Among about 820,000 clones listed, about 91% were seen once. Naive CD8 cells lacked CD45RO, underwent positive selection for CCR7 and left out terminally differentiated effector memory CD45RA+ cells. The sample taken for sequencing was naive CD8+ T cells sorted from blood. Receptor source: a man under 40 in good health.

The gene calls are TRBV7-9 and TRBJ2-7; a possible D gene is TRBD2 (6 bases). Germline CDR1 and CDR2: SEHNR and FQNEAQ (reference sequence). The CDR3 extends over 15 amino acids. Deletions cut 5 bases from V and 2 bases from J, with 16 bases between. The CDR3 DNA is TGTGCCAGCAGCAGGGACTCCCCTAAACCCTACGAGCAGTACTTC. Translated, it gives CASSRDSPKPYEQYF.

This chain uses TRBV27 with TRBJ1-5, with a possible D match to TRBD1 (6 bases). V was shortened by 3 bases and J by 7 bases, with 13 bases between the two germline ends. This CDR3 is 14 amino acids long. CDR1 MNHEY and CDR2 SMNVEV come from the germline V gene (reference sequence). CDR3 sequence: CASSFLGGGQPQHF. Here the CDR3 DNA reads TGTGCCAGCAGTTTCTTGGGGGGCGGGCAGCCCCAGCATTTT.

The chain recombines TRBV6-6 with TRBJ2-7, with 11 positions matching TRBD2. Losses at the gene ends were 6 bases for V and 2 bases for J; bases not matched to a gene: 6. The CDR3 has 15 amino acids. Germline values: CDR1 MNHNY, CDR2 SVGAGI (reference sequence). The CDR3 nucleotides are TGTGCCAGCAGACAAGGGACTAGCGGAACCTACGAGCAGTACTTC. This codes for CASRQGTSGTYEQYF.

Concerning this clone itself: No DNA is shown, since the ends of the CDR3 on it are uncertain; the CDR3 is the one TCRdb lists. This chain links TRBV21-1 with TRBJ1-5; TRBD1 is the table's D call and was not checked against the DNA. TRBV21-1 is a pseudogene. The CDR3 is 17 amino acids in total, end residues counted. The CDR3 sequence is CASSKANWAGGNQPQHF.

The chain is built from TRBV7-8 and TRBJ1-4, with D unclear. The germline V and J ends were trimmed by 0 bases and 8 bases, with 7 bases remaining between them. CDR1 and CDR2 from the germline V gene are SGHVS and FQNEAQ. The CDR3 has 13 amino acids. Here the CDR3 DNA reads TGTGCCAGCAGCTTAGCGATGAGGGAAAAACTGTTTTTT. The encoded protein is CASSLAMREKLFF.

The chain has TRBV7-9 and TRBJ2-1, with D tentatively TRBD1 (6 bases). The CDR3 extends over 12 amino acids. Germline V gene sequence: CDR1 SEHNR, CDR2 FQNEAQ (reference sequence). V lost 4 bases and J lost 9, with 10 bases in between. In DNA form, the CDR3 reads TGTGCCAGCAGCTACGGACAGTCTGAGCAGTTCTTC. This codes for CASSYGQSEQFF. The complete variable domain, with remaining parts taken from reference TRBV7-9 and TRBJ2-1, reads DTGVSQNPRHKITKRGQNVTFRCDPISEHNRLYWYRQTLGQGPEFLTYFQNEAQLEKSRLLSDRFSAERPKGSFSTLEIQRTEQGDSAMYLCASSYGQSEQFFGPGTRLTVL.

The rearrangement joins TRBV4-2 to TRBJ1-2; weak D call: TRBD1 (6 bases). Trimming cost V 4 bases and J 3 bases, with 15 bases left between them. This CDR3 has 15 amino acids. Germline V gives CDR1 LGHNA, CDR2 YNFKEQ. In nucleotides, the CDR3 is TGTGCCAGCAGCCCCGAGGGGGGGACTGACTATGGCTACACCTTC. It encodes CASSPEGGTDYGYTF.

This clone has only a few counts. Other DNA sequences of this sample code for an identical CDR3. The CDR3 DNA reads TGTGCCAGCAGTTTAAGCAGGGTCAATCAGCCCCAGCATTTT. It encodes CASSLSRVNQPQHF. V gene TRBV27 combines with J gene TRBJ1-5, with a possible D match to TRBD1 (5 bases). Trimming took 2 bases from V and 3 from J, leaving 8 bases between them. The CDR3 runs 14 residues. Germline CDR1 and CDR2: MNHEY and SMNVEV (reference sequence).

The chain uses TRBV5-1 and TRBJ2-7; D remains ambiguous. Germline loops: CDR1 SGHRS, CDR2 YFSETQ. With 0 bases removed from V and 3 bases from J, the gap between germline ends came to 10 bases. The CDR3 covers 14 residues. The CDR3 DNA reads TGCGCCAGCAGCTTGGTGGGCTGGGGCTACGAGCAGTACTTC. This gives the protein CASSLVGWGYEQYF.

This sequence joins TRBV27 and TRBJ2-7; D possibly corresponds to TRBD1 (5 bases). V was trimmed by 7 bases and J by 4 bases, leaving 14 bases between them. This CDR3 spans 13 amino acids. Per germline, CDR1 MNHEY and CDR2 SMNVEV (reference sequence). The CDR3 protein is CASISSQGYEQYF. For the CDR3, the DNA is TGTGCCAGCATTTCCTCCCAGGGATACGAGCAGTACTTC.

This clone was observed at least ten times. The CDR3 sequence: CASSIVWRGGDTQYF. CDR3 DNA sequence: TGTGCCAGTAGTATAGTTTGGCGGGGCGGGGATACGCAGTATTTT. The V gene is TRBV19, the J gene TRBJ2-3; maybe TRBD2 (6 bases). CDR1 is LNHDA and CDR2 is SQIVND in the germline V gene (reference sequence). The CDR3 runs 15 residues. V lost 1 base, J lost 6 bases, and 14 bases lay in between.

This sequence joins TRBV11-2 and TRBJ2-3; 7 positions match TRBD2. Germline assignment: CDR1 SGHAT and CDR2 FQNNGV. This CDR3 has 16 residues. V trimming: 6 bases; J trimming: 0 bases; junction bases outside the gene matches: 9. CDR3 DNA sequence: TGTGCCAGCAGATTCCCGAATAGCGGGAGCACAGATACGCAGTATTTT. Amino acids: CASRFPNSGSTDTQYF.

Sample share makes this clone medium-sized. This chain uses TRBV5-1 with TRBJ1-2; TRBD1 is a possible D gene (6 bases). Trimming stripped 0 bases from V and 5 bases from J, with 14 bases between. Per germline, CDR1 SGHRS and CDR2 YFSETQ. This CDR3 is 15 amino acids long. CDR3 coding DNA: TGCGCCAGCAGCTTGGCCATGGGGGCGGTGTATGGCTACACCTTC. Residues: CASSLAMGAVYGYTF.

The chain recombines TRBV5-6 with TRBJ2-7; the D is unclear. The CDR3 is 14 residues long. In germline, CDR1 is SGHDT, CDR2 YYEEEE. V lost 0 bases and J 3 bases, leaving 10 bases between the germline ends. The CDR3 coding sequence is TGTGCCAGCAGCTTGGCGCTCCACGGCTACGAGCAGTACTTC. It yields the protein CASSLALHGYEQYF.

The chain joins TRBV4-1 to TRBJ2-7; D gene uncertain. The V gene's germline CDR1 is MGHRA and CDR2 YSYEKL. The length of the CDR3 is 15 residues. V lost 1 base and J lost 7, with 17 bases in between. The DNA of the CDR3 is TGCGCCAGCAGCCAAGGCGTAGGACCTGCCTGGGAGCAGTACTTC. It translates to CASSQGVGPAWEQYF.

The J gene is TRBJ2-1, the V gene TRBV29-1; 9 positions match TRBD2. The V gene end was trimmed by 2 bases and the J gene end by 1 base; junction bases not matched to a gene: 6. The CDR3 extends over 16 amino acids. Germline values: CDR1 SQVTM, CDR2 ANQGSEA. The CDR3 DNA reads as TGCAGCGTTGAAACCCCGCGGGAGGGGTCCTACAATGAGCAGTTCTTC. It encodes CSVETPREGSYNEQFF.

The rearrangement uses TRBV5-1 and TRBJ1-3, with D possibly being TRBD1 (5 bases). Deletions cut 2 bases from V and 4 bases from J, with 13 bases between. The germline V gene encodes CDR1 SGHRS and CDR2 YFSETQ. The CDR3 length is 15 residues. The chain's CDR3 is CASSLGHIGGNTIYF. The CDR3 DNA sequence: TGCGCCAGCAGCTTAGGACACATCGGGGGAAACACCATATATTTT.

Worth noting for this clone: Different DNA sequences within this sample yield the same CDR3. This rearrangement joins TRBV7-9 to TRBJ2-1, with 11 nucleotides matching TRBD1. Per germline, CDR1 SEHNR and CDR2 FQNEAQ (reference sequence). The junction had 5 bases not matched to a gene; V was cut back by 4 bases and J by 6 bases. CDR3 length: 15 amino acids. The CDR3 nucleotides are TGTGCCAGCAGCTACGGACAGGGGGCCCTCAATGAGCAGTTCTTC. It is translated as CASSYGQGALNEQFF.

The chain combines TRBV5-4 with TRBJ2-1; a weak D match, TRBD2 (6 bases). V lost 4 bases and J 6 bases, leaving 14 bases between the germline ends. This CDR3 has 14 residues. CDR1 and CDR2 from the germline V gene are SGHNT and YYREEE (reference sequence). The CDR3: CASSPEWRGNEQFF. The CDR3 DNA sequence: TGTGCCAGCAGCCCAGAATGGCGGGGCAATGAGCAGTTCTTC.

This clone has just one count. This chain connects TRBV7-2 to TRBJ2-7, with a weak D call TRBD2 (6 bases). The CDR3 consists of 16 residues. Trimming left V 5 bases short and J 3 bases short, with 20 bases between. CDR1 is SGHTA, CDR2 FQGNSA, per germline. The CDR3 is CASSLTQRALNYEQYF. In DNA, the CDR3 is TGTGCCAGCAGCCTAACCCAGCGGGCCCTTAACTACGAGCAGTACTTC.

V and J are TRBV10-2 and TRBJ2-7; 10 bases are a match to TRBD2. Germline lookup yields CDR1 WSHSY and CDR2 SAAADI. This CDR3 has 16 amino acids. V was pared by 8 bases and J by 5 bases, with 15 bases of the junction left unmatched. The CDR3 DNA is TGCGCCAGCGGGAACCTAGCGGGAGTGAAATACGACGAGCAGTACTTC. Protein: CASGNLAGVKYDEQYF.

The chain joins TRBV7-8 to TRBJ2-6; D may be TRBD1 (6 bases). V dropped 4 bases and J dropped 1 base, with 17 bases sitting between them. Germline V gene data show CDR1 as SGHVS and CDR2 as FQNEAQ. There are 18 residues in the CDR3. CDR3 sequence (DNA): TGTGCCAGCAGCTCGCCGGGACACGGCTTTTCTGGGGCCAACGTCCTGACTTTC. Translation: CASSSPGHGFSGANVLTF.

The V and J genes are TRBV5-4 and TRBJ2-7; TRBD1 matches 10 bases. The V and J ends lost 4 bases and 4 bases, in that order; junction bases with no gene match: 5. CDR1 and CDR2 from the germline V gene are SGHNT and YYREEE (reference sequence). This CDR3 comprises 14 residues. CDR3 region: CASSLGTGEYEQYF. CDR3 bases: TGTGCCAGCAGCCTCGGGACAGGGGAATACGAGCAGTACTTC.

This clone was seen just once. This sequence joins TRBV13 and TRBJ2-5; 9 bases match TRBD2. Germline V CDR1 and CDR2: PRHDT, FYEKMQ (reference sequence). The CDR3 loop spans 16 amino acids. Trimming took 4 bases from V and 3 from J; bases not matched to a gene: 9. CDR3 residues: CASSSRGGRGEETQYF. The CDR3 bases are TGTGCCAGCAGCTCGCGGGGGGGCAGGGGTGAAGAGACCCAGTACTTC. The full variable domain, its missing parts supplied by reference TRBV13 and TRBJ2-5, is AAGVIQSPRHLIKEKRETATLKCYPIPRHDTVYWYQQGPGQDPQFLISFYEKMQSDKGSIPDRFSAQQFSDYHSELNMSSLELGDSALYFCASSSRGGRGEETQYFGPGTRLLVL.

This chain uses TRBV7-9 with TRBJ2-3, with D uncertain. The CDR3 has 10 residues. With 4 bases removed from V and 6 bases from J, the gap between germline ends came to 2 bases. CDR1 and CDR2 (germline): SEHNR, FQNEAQ (reference sequence). This CDR3 reads CASSSDTQYF. DNA of the CDR3: TGTGCCAGCAGCTCGGATACGCAGTATTTT.

CDR3 bases: TGCAGCGTTGAGGGACTAGTCACCCCGGATGAGCAGTTCTTC. This gives the protein CSVEGLVTPDEQFF. V gene TRBV29-1 combines with J gene TRBJ2-1; 8 bases fit TRBD2. The germline CDR1 and CDR2 sequences are SQVTM and ANQGSEA. This CDR3 comprises 14 residues. The ends lost 3 bases at V and 8 bases at J; junction bases unmatched: 9.

This clone was observed at least ten times. The V and J genes are TRBV10-3 and TRBJ2-1; D perhaps matches TRBD2 (6 bases). Germline CDR1 is ENHRY and CDR2 is SYGVKD. The CDR3 sequence is 16 residues long. Trimming pared 4 bases from V and 0 bases from J, leaving 13 bases between. The DNA for the CDR3 is TGTGCCATCAGTGTCGGGAGCGGTAGCTCCTACAATGAGCAGTTCTTC. It codes for CAISVGSGSSYNEQFF.

CDR3 amino acids: CASSVYTSGSEETQYF. In DNA form, the CDR3 reads TGTGCCAGCAGCGTTTATACTAGCGGGAGCGAGGAGACCCAGTACTTC. The rearrangement joins TRBV9 to TRBJ2-5, with 11 bases that match TRBD2. Germline V lookup: CDR1 SGDLS, CDR2 YYNGEE. The junction had 8 bases not matched to a gene; V was cut back by 2 bases and J by 5 bases. This CDR3 comprises 16 residues.

The chain couples TRBV4-3 to TRBJ1-2; D is uncertain. Germline CDR1 reads LGHNA; CDR2 reads YSLEER. The V gene lost 1 base and the J gene lost 4 bases, with 13 bases spanning the gap. This CDR3 is 15 amino acids long. The CDR3 DNA is TGCGCCAGCAGCCAAGTCTCTGGGAGCCCCTATGGCTACACCTTC. It translates to CASSQVSGSPYGYTF.